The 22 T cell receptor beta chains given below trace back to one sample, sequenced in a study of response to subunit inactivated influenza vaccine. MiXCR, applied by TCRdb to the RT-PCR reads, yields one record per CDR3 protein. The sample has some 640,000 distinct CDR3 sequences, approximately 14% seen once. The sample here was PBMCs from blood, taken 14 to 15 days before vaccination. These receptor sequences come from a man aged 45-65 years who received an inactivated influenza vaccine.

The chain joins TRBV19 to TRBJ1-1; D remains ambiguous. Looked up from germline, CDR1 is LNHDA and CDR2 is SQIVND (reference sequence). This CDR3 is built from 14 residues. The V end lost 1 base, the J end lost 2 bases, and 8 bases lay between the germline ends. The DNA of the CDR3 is TGTGCCAGTAGTATAGGAATATCTAACACTGAAGCTTTCTTT. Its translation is CASSIGISNTEAFF.

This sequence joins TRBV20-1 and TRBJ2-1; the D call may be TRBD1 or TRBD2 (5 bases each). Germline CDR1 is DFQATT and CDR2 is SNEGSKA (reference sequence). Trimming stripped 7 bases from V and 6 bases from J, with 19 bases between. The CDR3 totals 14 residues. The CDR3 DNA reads TGCAGTGGCTCAAGGGGACCCAGAACCAATGAGCAGTTCTTC. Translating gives CSGSRGPRTNEQFF.

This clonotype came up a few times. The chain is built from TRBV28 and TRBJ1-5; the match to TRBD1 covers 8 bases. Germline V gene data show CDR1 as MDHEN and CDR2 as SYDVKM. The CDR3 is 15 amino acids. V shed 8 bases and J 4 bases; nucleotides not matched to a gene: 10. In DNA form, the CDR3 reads TGTGCCAGCTCCCGAGGGGGGACAGGTAATCAGCCCCAGCATTTT. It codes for CASSRGGTGNQPQHF. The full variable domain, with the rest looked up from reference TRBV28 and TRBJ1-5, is DVKVTQSSRYLVKRTGEKVFLECVQDMDHENMFWYRQDPGLGLRLIYFSYDVKMKEKGDIPEGYSVSREKKERFSLILESASTNQTSMYLCASSRGGTGNQPQHFGDGTRLSIL.

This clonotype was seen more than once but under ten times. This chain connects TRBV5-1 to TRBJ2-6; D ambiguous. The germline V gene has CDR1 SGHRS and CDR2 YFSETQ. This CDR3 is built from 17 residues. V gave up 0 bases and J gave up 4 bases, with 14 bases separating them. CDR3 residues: CASSLANPAQGANVLTF. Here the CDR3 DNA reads TGCGCCAGCAGCTTGGCCAATCCCGCCCAGGGGGCCAACGTCCTGACTTTC. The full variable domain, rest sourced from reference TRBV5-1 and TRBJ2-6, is KAGVTQTPRYLIKTRGQQVTLSCSPISGHRSVSWYQQTPGQGLQFLFEYFSETQRNKGNFPGRFSGRQFSNSRSEMNVSTLELGDSALYLCASSLANPAQGANVLTFGAGSRLTVL.

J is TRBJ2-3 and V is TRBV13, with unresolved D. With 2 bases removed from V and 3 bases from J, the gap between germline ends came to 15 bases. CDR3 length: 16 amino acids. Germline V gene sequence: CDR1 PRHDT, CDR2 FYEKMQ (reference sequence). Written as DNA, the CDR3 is TGTGCCAGCAGCTTACCAGGTCCTCGGAGTACAGATACGCAGTATTTT. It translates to CASSLPGPRSTDTQYF.

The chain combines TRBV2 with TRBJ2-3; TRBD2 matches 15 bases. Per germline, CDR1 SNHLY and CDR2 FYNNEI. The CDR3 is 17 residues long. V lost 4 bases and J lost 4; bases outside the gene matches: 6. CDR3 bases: TGTGCCAGCAGTGGGACTAGCGGGAGGGCCCTTTCAGATACGCAGTATTTT. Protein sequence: CASSGTSGRALSDTQYF.

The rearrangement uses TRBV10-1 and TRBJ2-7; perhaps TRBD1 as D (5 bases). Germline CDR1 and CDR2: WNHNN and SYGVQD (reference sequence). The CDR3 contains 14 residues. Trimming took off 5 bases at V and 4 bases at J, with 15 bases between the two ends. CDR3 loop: CASSTAGKVYEQYF. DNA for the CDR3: TGCGCCAGCAGTACGGCAGGGAAGGTGTACGAGCAGTACTTC.

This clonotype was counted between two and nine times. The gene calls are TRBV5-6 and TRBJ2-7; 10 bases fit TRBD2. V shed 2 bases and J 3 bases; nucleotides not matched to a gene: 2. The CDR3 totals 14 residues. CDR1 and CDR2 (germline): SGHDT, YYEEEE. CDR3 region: CASSFPSGSYEQYF. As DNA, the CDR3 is TGTGCCAGCAGCTTCCCTAGCGGGAGCTACGAGCAGTACTTC.

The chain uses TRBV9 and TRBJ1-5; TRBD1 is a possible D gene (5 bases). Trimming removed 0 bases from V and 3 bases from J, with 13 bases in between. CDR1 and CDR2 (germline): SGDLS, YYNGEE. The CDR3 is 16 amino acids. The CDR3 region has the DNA TGTGCCAGCAGCGTAGGGGACGGGAGTTACAATCAGCCCCAGCATTTT. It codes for CASSVGDGSYNQPQHF.

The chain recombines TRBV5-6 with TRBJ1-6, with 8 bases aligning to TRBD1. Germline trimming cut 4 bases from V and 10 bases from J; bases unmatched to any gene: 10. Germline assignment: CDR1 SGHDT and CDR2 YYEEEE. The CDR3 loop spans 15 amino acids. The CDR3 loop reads CASSTPGTGTSPLHF. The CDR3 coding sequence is TGTGCCAGCAGCACTCCCGGGACAGGCACCTCACCCCTCCACTTT.

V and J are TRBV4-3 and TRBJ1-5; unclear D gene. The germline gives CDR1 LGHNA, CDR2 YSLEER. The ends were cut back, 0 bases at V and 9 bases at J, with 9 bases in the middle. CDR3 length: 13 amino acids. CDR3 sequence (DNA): TGCGCCAGCAGCCAAGAGTCGGGCGGGCCCCAGCATTTT. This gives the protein CASSQESGGPQHF.

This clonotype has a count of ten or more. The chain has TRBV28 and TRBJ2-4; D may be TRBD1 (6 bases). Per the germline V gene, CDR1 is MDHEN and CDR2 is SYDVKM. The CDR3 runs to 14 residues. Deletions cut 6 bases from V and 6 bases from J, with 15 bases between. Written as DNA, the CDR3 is TGTGCCAGCAGAACAGGGTTTGGAAGAAACATTCAGTACTTC. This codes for CASRTGFGRNIQYF.

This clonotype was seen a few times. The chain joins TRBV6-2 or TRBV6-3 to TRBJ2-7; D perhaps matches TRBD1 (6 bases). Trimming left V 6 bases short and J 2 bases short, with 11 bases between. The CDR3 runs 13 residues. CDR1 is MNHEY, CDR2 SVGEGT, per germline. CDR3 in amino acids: CASRRDITYEQYF. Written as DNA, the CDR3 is TGTGCCAGCAGACGGGACATTACCTACGAGCAGTACTTC.

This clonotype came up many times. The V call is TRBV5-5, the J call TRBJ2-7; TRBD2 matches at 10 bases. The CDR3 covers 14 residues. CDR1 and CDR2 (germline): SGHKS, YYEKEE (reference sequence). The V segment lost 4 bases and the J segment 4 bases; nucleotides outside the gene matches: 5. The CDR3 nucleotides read TGTGCCAGCAGCCCGACTAGCGGGCGTTACGAGCAGTACTTC. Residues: CASSPTSGRYEQYF.

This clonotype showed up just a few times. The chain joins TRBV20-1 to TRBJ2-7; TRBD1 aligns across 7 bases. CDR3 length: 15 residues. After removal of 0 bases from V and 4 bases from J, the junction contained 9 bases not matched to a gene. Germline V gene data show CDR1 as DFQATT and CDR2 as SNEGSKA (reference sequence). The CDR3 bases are TGCAGTGCTAGAGATCTTTATAGGGGGCAGTACGAGCAGTACTTC. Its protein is CSARDLYRGQYEQYF.

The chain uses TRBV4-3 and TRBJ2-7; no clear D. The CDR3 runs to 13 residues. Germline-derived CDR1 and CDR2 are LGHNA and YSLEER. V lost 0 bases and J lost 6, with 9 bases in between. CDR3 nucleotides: TGCGCCAGCAGCCAAGAGTTACAATCCGAGCAGTACTTC. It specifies CASSQELQSEQYF.

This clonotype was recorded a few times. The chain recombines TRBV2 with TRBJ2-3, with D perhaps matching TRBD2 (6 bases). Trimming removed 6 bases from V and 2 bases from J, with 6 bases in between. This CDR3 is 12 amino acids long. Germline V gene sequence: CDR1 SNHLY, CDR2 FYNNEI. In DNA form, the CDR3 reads TGTGCCAGCAGGGACTACACAGATACGCAGTATTTT. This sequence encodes CASRDYTDTQYF.

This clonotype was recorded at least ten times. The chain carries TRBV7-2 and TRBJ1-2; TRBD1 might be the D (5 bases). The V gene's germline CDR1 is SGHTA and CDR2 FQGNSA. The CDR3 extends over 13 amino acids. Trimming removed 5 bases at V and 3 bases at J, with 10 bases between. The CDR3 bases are TGTGCCAGCAGCCCCCCAGGGTACTATGGCTACACCTTC. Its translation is CASSPPGYYGYTF.

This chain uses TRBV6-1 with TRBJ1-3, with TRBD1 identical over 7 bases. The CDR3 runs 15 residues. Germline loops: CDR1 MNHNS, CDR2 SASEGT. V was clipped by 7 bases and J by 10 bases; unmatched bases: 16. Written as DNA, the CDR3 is TGTGCCAGCATGGACGATAGACAGGGAGTTGGGACCATATATTTT. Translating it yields CASMDDRQGVGTIYF.

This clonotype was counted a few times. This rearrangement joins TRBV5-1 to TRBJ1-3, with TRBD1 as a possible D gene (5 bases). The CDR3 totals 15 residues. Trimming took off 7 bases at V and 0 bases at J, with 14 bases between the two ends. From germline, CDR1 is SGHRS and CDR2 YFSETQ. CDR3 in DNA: TGCGCCAGCCGTGCGGGACTGATCTCTGGAAACACCATATATTTT. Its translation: CASRAGLISGNTIYF.

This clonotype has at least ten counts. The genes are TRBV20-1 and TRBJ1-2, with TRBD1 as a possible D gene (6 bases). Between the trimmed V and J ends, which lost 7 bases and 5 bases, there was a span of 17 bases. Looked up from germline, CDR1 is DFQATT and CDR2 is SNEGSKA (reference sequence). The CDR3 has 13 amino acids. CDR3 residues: CSVWSTGIYGYTF. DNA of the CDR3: TGCAGTGTTTGGTCAACAGGGATTTATGGCTACACCTTC.

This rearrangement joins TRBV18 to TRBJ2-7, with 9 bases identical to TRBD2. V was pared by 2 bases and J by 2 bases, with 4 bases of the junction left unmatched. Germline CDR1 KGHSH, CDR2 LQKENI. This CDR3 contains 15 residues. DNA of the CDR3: TGTGCCAGCTCACCAAGCGGGGGGAACCCCTACGAGCAGTACTTC. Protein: CASSPSGGNPYEQYF.